Listed below are T cell receptor beta chains from one sample, sequenced in a study of post-analysis software for immune sequencing data. TCRdb used MiXCR to reprocess the PCR reads, holding one entry per CDR3 protein. The sample has 350,000 to 500,000 distinct CDR3 sequences, over 30% seen once; the top ten hold around 8%. The material sequenced was blood. The origin of the receptors is a girl under 10 years old with multiple sclerosis. Each CDR3 is given with its conserved first and last residue. D genes are given only for firm matches. Clone size, where shown, is once, few, many, or a class for clones that have expanded.

cdr3_aa cdr3_nt v_call clone_size d_call j_call
CASSSSGVGNTEAFF TGTGCCAGCAGCTCTAGTGGGGTGGGGAACACTGAAGCTTTCTTT TRBV9 NA NA TRBJ1-1
CSAMAGQNTGELFF TGCAGTGCTATGGCGGGACAGAACACCGGGGAGCTGTTTTTT TRBV20-1 NA NA TRBJ2-2
CASSVGEGGRPYEQYF TGTGCCAGCAGCGTAGGGGAGGGAGGACGCCCCTACGAGCAGTACTTC TRBV9 few TRBD2 TRBJ2-7
CSAFHRGNEQFF TGCAGTGCTTTCCACAGGGGTAATGAGCAGTTCTTC TRBV20-1 few TRBD1 TRBJ2-1
CSATRTGYYGYTF TGCAGTGCTACGAGGACTGGATACTATGGCTACACCTTC TRBV20-1 few NA TRBJ1-2
CSARPGQAFYNSPLHF TGCAGTGCTAGACCGGGACAGGCTTTTTATAATTCACCCCTCCACTTT TRBV20-1 NA TRBD1 TRBJ1-6
CASSPGPSRTTNSYNEQFF TGTGCCAGCAGCCCAGGCCCCTCTAGAACGACCAACTCCTACAATGAGCAGTTCTTC TRBV11-2 NA NA TRBJ2-1
CASSEGTGELVIYGYTF TGTGCCAGCAGCGAAGGGACAGGGGAGCTTGTTATCTATGGCTACACCTTC TRBV7-8 few TRBD1 TRBJ1-2
CATSDLSGHGYTF TGTGCCACCAGTGATTTATCAGGGCATGGCTACACCTTC TRBV24-1 few NA TRBJ1-2
CANSFQGPNAYEQYF TGCGCCAACAGCTTTCAGGGGCCGAACGCCTACGAGCAGTACTTC TRBV5-1 NA NA TRBJ2-7
CSARFGRFYNEQFF TGCAGTGCTAGATTTGGGAGGTTCTACAATGAGCAGTTCTTC TRBV20-1 few NA TRBJ2-1
CATSAPPGTGHTDTQYF TGTGCCACCAGTGCCCCCCCCGGGACAGGGCACACAGATACGCAGTATTTT TRBV24-1 few TRBD1 TRBJ2-3
CSATPLLVDRPTYEQYF TGCAGTGCCACTCCCCTGCTCGTCGACAGACCGACCTACGAGCAGTACTTC TRBV20-1 NA NA TRBJ2-7
CSARAGGLGLYEQYF TGCAGTGCTAGAGCAGGGGGACTAGGGCTATACGAGCAGTACTTC TRBV20-1 NA NA TRBJ2-7
CASSQESTTQYF TGCGCCAGCAGCCAAGAGAGTACGACCCAGTACTTC TRBV4-1 many NA TRBJ2-5
CASSATAYEQYF TGTGCCAGCAGTGCGACCGCCTACGAGCAGTACTTC TRBV25-1 few NA TRBJ2-7
CAISEIDAQYF TGTGCCATCAGTGAGATAGATGCGCAGTATTTT TRBV10-3 NA NA TRBJ2-3
CASSPTTGHRAEQYF TGTGCCAGCTCACCTACGACAGGTCACAGAGCCGAGCAGTACTTC TRBV18 NA NA TRBJ2-7
CASSPTGRGETQYF TGTGCCAGCAGCCCCACGGGCAGGGGAGAGACCCAGTACTTC TRBV3-1 many NA TRBJ2-5
CASRGQGLYSNQPQHF TGTGCCAGCAGGGGACAGGGCCTTTATAGCAATCAGCCCCAGCATTTT TRBV6-1 NA TRBD1 TRBJ1-5
CASSADRSYGYTF TGTGCCAGCAGCGCGGACAGATCGTATGGCTACACCTTC TRBV7-2 NA NA TRBJ1-2
CASSLEKENTEAFF TGCGCCAGCAGCTTGGAGAAAGAGAACACTGAAGCTTTCTTT TRBV5-1 NA NA TRBJ1-1
CASSLDPRVGNTEAFF TGTGCCAGCAGTTTAGACCCCAGGGTAGGAAACACTGAAGCTTTCTTT TRBV27 few NA TRBJ1-1
CASSIGTGAGETQYF TGTGCCAGCAGCATAGGGACAGGGGCAGGGGAGACCCAGTACTTC TRBV7-2 NA TRBD1 TRBJ2-5
CASLPNPLNTEAFF TGTGCCAGCCTCCCGAATCCCTTGAACACTGAAGCTTTCTTT TRBV12-3/TRBV12-4 NA NA TRBJ1-1
CASSEGIEASQHF TGTGCCAGCAGTGAAGGTATTGAGGCTAGCCAGCATTTT TRBV2 NA NA TRBJ1-5
CAGSQADRATEAFF TGCGCCGGCAGCCAAGCCGACAGAGCCACTGAAGCTTTCTTT TRBV4-1 few NA TRBJ1-1
CSARDRLVAGAYNEQFF TGCAGTGCTAGAGATCGGTTGGTAGCGGGTGCCTACAATGAGCAGTTCTTC TRBV20-1 few TRBD2 TRBJ2-1
CASSLITEISNQPQHF TGTGCCAGCAGCCTAATTACAGAGATCTCGAATCAGCCCCAGCATTTT TRBV3-1 few NA TRBJ1-5
CASGDATFYGYTF TGTGCTAGTGGCGATGCTACCTTCTATGGCTACACCTTC TRBV12-5 once NA TRBJ1-2
CASNLVGSDNEKLFF TGTGCCAGCAACTTAGTGGGCAGCGATAATGAAAAACTGTTTTTT TRBV7-2 NA NA TRBJ1-4
CSATPGLANYGYTF TGCAGTGCTACCCCGGGCCTCGCTAACTATGGCTACACCTTC TRBV20-1 NA NA TRBJ1-2
CASSLLGTGKWVGNEQFF TGTGCCAGCAGCTTATTAGGGACAGGGAAATGGGTCGGCAATGAGCAGTTCTTC TRBV11-2 NA TRBD1 TRBJ2-1
CASSPPGPAQFF TGTGCCAGCAGCCCGCCGGGTCCGGCGCAGTTCTTC TRBV13 NA NA TRBJ2-1
CASSSYGTSSQPQHF TGTGCCAGCAGTTCATACGGGACTAGTAGCCAGCCCCAGCATTTT TRBV27 NA NA TRBJ1-5
CASSVDGGNQPQHF TGCGCCAGCAGCGTGGACGGGGGAAATCAGCCCCAGCATTTT TRBV5-1 few NA TRBJ1-5
CAIKTRYHYEQYF TGTGCCATCAAGACTCGGTACCACTACGAGCAGTACTTC TRBV10-3 few NA TRBJ2-7
CASSRDYFGKSYEQYF TGTGCCAGCAGTCGGGACTACTTCGGCAAGTCCTACGAGCAGTACTTC TRBV6-5 few TRBD2 TRBJ2-7
CASGDRVDQPQHF TGTGCCAGCGGTGACAGGGTGGATCAGCCCCAGCATTTT TRBV6-2/TRBV6-3 NA TRBD1 TRBJ1-5
CASARGQRETQYF TGCGCCAGCGCCCGCGGACAGAGAGAGACCCAGTACTTC TRBV10-2 NA NA TRBJ2-5
CASSLDEQFF TGTGCCAGCAGTTTGGATGAGCAGTTCTTC TRBV28 NA NA TRBJ2-1
CASSLSSGGLPETQYF TGCGCCAGCAGCTTGTCTAGCGGGGGGCTGCCAGAGACCCAGTACTTC TRBV5-1 NA TRBD2 TRBJ2-5
CASSSGPVSYEQYF TGTGCCAGCAGCTCGGGACCGGTATCCTACGAGCAGTACTTC TRBV6-5 few NA TRBJ2-7
CASSLSQPSYEQYF TGCGCCAGCAGCTTGAGCCAGCCCTCCTACGAGCAGTACTTC TRBV5-1 NA NA TRBJ2-7
CSARTVRDTQYF TGCAGCGCCCGGACAGTTCGGGATACGCAGTATTTT TRBV29-1 few NA TRBJ2-3
CASSHRRGQGASKNIQYF TGTGCCAGCAGCCATAGGCGGGGACAGGGGGCTTCCAAAAACATTCAGTACTTC TRBV7-8 NA TRBD1 TRBJ2-4
CASSYGGRDGPDTQYF TGTGCCAGCAGTTATGGTGGACGGGACGGCCCAGATACGCAGTATTTT TRBV6-5 NA NA TRBJ2-3
CSASRTALPYEQYF TGCAGTGCTAGCCGGACAGCGCTTCCCTACGAGCAGTACTTC TRBV20-1 many NA TRBJ2-7
CASRDRGHEQYF TGCGCCAGCCGGGACAGGGGCCACGAGCAGTACTTC TRBV4-1 NA TRBD1 TRBJ2-7
CASSQDGGETQYF TGTGCCAGCAGCCAAGATGGGGGAGAGACCCAGTACTTC TRBV4-2 NA NA TRBJ2-5
CSATEGQGTYPEAFF TGCAGTGCTACCGAAGGACAGGGGACATATCCTGAAGCTTTCTTT TRBV20-1 few TRBD1 TRBJ1-1
CASSETGYTNEKLFF TGTGCCAGCAGCGAAACAGGATACACTAATGAAAAACTGTTTTTT TRBV28 NA NA TRBJ1-4
CASSLRQGGTEAFF TGCGCCAGCAGCTTAAGACAGGGAGGCACTGAAGCTTTCTTT TRBV5-1 NA TRBD1 TRBJ1-1
CASSSPGTGGPYEQYF TGTGCCAGCAGTTCCCCCGGGACAGGGGGCCCCTACGAGCAGTACTTC TRBV28 NA TRBD1 TRBJ2-7